The entry below describes one T cell receptor beta chain. Measured with immunoSEQ multiplex PCR; TCRdb has only the in-frame clones, and not every one. The sample carries fewer than 55,000 clones, around 92% recorded once. CDR1 and CDR2 from the germline V gene are SGHTA and FQGNSA. Trimming at V came to 5 bases and at J to 7 bases, leaving 13 bases not matched to a gene. This CDR3 has 16 residues. The sample originates from a study of blood T cell repertoires in COVID-19. This receptor was identified in a man aged 80 or over with active or convalescent COVID-19. Material for sequencing was peripheral blood. The chain combines TRBV7-2 with TRBJ2-1, with TRBD1 matching over 8 bases. The CDR3 is CASSPNGRTGLNEQFF. In DNA form, the CDR3 reads TGTGCCAGCAGCCCAAATGGGCGGACAGGGCTGAATGAGCAGTTCTTC.